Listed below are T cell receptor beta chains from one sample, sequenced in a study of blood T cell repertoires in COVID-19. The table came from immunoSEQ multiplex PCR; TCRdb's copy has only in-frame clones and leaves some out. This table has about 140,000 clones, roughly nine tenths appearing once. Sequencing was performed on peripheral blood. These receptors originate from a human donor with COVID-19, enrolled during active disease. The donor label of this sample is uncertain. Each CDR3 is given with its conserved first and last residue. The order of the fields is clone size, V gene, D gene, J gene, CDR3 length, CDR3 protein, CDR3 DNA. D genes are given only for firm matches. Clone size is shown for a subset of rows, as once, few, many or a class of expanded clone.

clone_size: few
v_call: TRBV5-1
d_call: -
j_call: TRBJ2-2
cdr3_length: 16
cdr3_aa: CASTLPQGDGTGELFF
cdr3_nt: TGCGCCAGCACCCTACCACAGGGAGATGGCACCGGGGAGCTGTTTTTT

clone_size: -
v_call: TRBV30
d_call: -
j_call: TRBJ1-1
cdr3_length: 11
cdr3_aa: CAWSVQVEAFF
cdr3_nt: TGTGCCTGGAGTGTACAGGTTGAAGCTTTCTTT

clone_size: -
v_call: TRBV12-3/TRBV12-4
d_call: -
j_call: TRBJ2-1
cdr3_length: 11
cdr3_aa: CASSLGHEQFF
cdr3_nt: TGTGCCAGCAGTTTGGGGCATGAGCAGTTCTTC

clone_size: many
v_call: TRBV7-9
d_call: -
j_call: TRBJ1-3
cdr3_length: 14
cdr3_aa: CASSLSEVGNTIYF
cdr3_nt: TGTGCCAGCAGCTTAAGTGAGGTCGGGAACACCATATATTTT

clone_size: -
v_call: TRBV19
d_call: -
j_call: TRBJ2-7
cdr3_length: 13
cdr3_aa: CASNKTKTYEQYF
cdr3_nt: TGTGCCAGTAATAAGACAAAGACCTACGAGCAGTACTTC

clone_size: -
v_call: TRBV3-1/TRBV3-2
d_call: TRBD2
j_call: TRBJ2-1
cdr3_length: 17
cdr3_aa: CASRLGSGGLPYNEQFF
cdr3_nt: TGTGCCAGCCGACTGGGTAGCGGGGGGTTACCCTACAATGAGCAGTTCTTC

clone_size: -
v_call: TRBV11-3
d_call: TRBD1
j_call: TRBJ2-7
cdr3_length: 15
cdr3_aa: CASSLGQGGAYEQYF
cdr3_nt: TGTGCCAGCAGCTTAGGACAGGGGGGCGCCTACGAGCAGTACTTC

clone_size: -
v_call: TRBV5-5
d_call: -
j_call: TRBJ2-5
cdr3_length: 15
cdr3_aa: CASSLPPEGAETQYF
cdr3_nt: TGTGCCAGCAGCTTACCACCCGAGGGTGCGGAGACCCAGTACTTC

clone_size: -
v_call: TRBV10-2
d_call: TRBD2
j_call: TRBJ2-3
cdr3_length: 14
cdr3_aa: CATSPAGYTDTQYF
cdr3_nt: TGCGCCACCTCCCCAGCGGGGTACACAGATACGCAGTATTTT

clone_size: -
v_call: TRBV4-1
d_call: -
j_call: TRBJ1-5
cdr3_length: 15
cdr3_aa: CASSHYRESNQPQHF
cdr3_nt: TGCGCCAGCAGCCATTACAGGGAGAGCAATCAGCCCCAGCATTTT

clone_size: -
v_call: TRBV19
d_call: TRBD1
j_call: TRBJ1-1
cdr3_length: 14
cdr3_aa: CASSIGQGAAEAFF
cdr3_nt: TGTGCCAGTAGTATAGGGCAGGGGGCTGCTGAAGCTTTCTTT

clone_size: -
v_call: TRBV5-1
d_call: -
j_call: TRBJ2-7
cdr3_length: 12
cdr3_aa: CASSLTGYEQYF
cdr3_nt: TGCGCCAGCAGCCTAACAGGTTACGAGCAGTACTTC

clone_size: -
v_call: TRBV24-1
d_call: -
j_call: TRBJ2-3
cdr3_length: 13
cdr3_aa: CATSDTTTDTQYF
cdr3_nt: TGTGCCACCAGTGATACTACAACAGATACGCAGTATTTT

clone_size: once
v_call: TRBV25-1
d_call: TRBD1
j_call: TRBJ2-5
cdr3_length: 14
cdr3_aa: CASIPGQGQETQYF
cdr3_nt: TGTGCCAGCATACCAGGACAGGGACAAGAGACCCAGTACTTC

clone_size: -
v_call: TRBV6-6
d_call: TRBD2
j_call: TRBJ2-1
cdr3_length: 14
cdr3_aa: CASSRPGGGREQFF
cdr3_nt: TGTGCCAGCAGTCGGCCCGGAGGCGGGAGGGAGCAGTTCTTC

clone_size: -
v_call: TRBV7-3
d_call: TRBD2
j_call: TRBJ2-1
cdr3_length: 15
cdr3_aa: CASSLPDSGYNEQFF
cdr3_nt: TGTGCCAGCAGCTTACCTGATAGCGGGTACAATGAGCAGTTCTTC

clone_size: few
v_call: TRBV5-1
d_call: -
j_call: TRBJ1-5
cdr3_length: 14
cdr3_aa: CAIGGRISNQPQHF
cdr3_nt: TGCGCCATCGGGGGACGGATTAGCAATCAGCCCCAGCATTTT

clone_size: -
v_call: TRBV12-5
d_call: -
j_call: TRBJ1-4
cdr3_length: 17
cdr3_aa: CASGLTESWGANEKLFF
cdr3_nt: TGTGCTAGTGGTTTGACTGAGAGTTGGGGAGCTAATGAAAAACTGTTTTTT

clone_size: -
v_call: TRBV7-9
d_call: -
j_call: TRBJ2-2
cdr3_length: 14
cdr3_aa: CASSLGGNTGELFF
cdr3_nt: TGTGCCAGCAGCTTAGGAGGAAACACCGGGGAGCTGTTTTTT

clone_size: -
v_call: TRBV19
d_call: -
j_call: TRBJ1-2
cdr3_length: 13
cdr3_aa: CASSQIVDYGYTF
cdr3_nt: TGTGCCAGTAGCCAGATTGTCGACTATGGCTACACCTTC

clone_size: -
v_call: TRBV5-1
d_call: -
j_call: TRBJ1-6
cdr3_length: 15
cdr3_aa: CASSLRTRGYSPLHF
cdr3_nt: TGCGCCAGCAGCTTGAGAACCAGGGGTTATTCACCCCTCCACTTT

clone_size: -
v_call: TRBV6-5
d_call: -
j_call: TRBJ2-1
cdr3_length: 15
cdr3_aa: CASTPGRGPYNEQFF
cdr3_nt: TGTGCCAGCACCCCTGGGCGGGGCCCTTACAATGAGCAGTTCTTC

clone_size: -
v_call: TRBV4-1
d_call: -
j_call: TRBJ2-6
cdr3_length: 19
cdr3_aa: CASSTRGAGATSGANVLTF
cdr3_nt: TGCGCCAGCAGCACCCGTGGGGCAGGGGCCACCTCTGGGGCCAACGTCCTGACTTTC

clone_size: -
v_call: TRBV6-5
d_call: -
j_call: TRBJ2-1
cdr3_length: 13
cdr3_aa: CASIRETYNEQFF
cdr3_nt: TGTGCCAGCATCAGGGAAACCTACAATGAGCAGTTCTTC

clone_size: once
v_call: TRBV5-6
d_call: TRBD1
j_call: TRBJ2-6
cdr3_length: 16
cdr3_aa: CASRTGSYSGANVLTF
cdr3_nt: TGTGCCAGCAGGACAGGGTCCTACTCTGGGGCCAACGTCCTGACTTTC

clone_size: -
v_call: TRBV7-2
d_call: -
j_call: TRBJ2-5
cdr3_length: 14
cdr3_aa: CASSLELDQETQYF
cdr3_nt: TGTGCCAGCAGCTTAGAACTGGACCAAGAGACCCAGTACTTC

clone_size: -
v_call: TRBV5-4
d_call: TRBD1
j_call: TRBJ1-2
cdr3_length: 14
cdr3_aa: CASSPGGEDYGYTF
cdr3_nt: TGTGCCAGCAGCCCAGGGGGCGAAGACTATGGCTACACCTTC

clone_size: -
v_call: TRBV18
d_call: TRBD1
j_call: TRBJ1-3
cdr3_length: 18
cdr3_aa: CASSPQNRDRRSGNTIYF
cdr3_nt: TGTGCCAGCTCACCTCAGAACCGGGACAGACGCTCTGGAAACACCATATATTTT

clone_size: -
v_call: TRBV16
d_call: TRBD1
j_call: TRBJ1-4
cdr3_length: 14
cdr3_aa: CASSPRQGGEKLFF
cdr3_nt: TGTGCCAGCAGCCCGCGACAGGGTGGCGAAAAACTGTTTTTT

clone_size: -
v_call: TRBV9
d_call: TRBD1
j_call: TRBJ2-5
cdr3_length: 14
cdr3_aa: CASSPRTGTETQYF
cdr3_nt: TGTGCCAGCAGCCCCCGGACAGGGACGGAGACCCAGTACTTC

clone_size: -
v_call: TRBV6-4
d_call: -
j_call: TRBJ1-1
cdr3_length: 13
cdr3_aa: CASSEQGGTEAFF
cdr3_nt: TGTGCCAGCAGTGAACAGGGAGGGACTGAAGCTTTCTTT

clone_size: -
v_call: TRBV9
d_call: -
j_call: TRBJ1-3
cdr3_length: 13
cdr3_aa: CASSPYSGNTIYF
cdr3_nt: TGTGCCAGCAGCCCTTACTCTGGAAACACCATATATTTT

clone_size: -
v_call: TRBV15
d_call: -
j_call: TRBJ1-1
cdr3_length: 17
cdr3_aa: CATSREVGGRAGSEAFF
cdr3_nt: TGTGCCACCAGCAGAGAAGTCGGCGGCAGGGCAGGGTCTGAAGCTTTCTTT

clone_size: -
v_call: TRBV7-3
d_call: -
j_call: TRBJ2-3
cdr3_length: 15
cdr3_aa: CASSLMGHTTDTQYF
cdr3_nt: TGTGCCAGCAGCTTAATGGGACACACCACAGATACGCAGTATTTT

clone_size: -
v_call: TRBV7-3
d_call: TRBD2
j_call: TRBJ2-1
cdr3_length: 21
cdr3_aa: CASSLIALTSGASIRPHEQFF
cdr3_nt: TGTGCCAGCAGCTTAATCGCCCTGACTAGCGGGGCCAGTATCCGGCCCCATGAGCAGTTCTTC

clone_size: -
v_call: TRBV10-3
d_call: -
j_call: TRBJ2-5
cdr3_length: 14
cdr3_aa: CAISGPRVQETQYF
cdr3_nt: TGTGCCATCAGTGGACCGCGGGTACAAGAGACCCAGTACTTC

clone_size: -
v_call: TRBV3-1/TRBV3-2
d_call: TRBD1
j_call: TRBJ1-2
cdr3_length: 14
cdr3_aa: CASSQDRQGAGYTF
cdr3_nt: TGTGCCAGCAGCCAAGATCGTCAGGGGGCGGGCTACACCTTC

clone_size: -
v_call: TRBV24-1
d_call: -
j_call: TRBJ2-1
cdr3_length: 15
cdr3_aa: CATSGLLSSYNEQFF
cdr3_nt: TGTGCCACCAGTGGCCTCCTTAGCTCCTACAATGAGCAGTTCTTC

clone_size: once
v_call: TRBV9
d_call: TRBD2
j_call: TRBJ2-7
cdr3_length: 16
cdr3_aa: CASSGTSGGTVYEQYF
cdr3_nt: TGTGCCAGCAGCGGAACTAGCGGGGGTACGGTCTACGAGCAGTACTTC

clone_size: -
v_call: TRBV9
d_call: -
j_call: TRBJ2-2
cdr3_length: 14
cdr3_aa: CASSARVEAGELFF
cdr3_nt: TGTGCCAGCAGCGCCCGGGTAGAGGCCGGGGAGCTGTTTTTT

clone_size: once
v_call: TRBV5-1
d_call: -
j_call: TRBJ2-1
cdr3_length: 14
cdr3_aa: CASSDRQSLREQFF
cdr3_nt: TGCGCCAGCAGCGACCGACAGAGCCTCCGGGAGCAGTTCTTC

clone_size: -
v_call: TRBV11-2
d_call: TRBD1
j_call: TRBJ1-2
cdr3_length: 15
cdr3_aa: CASSLASGTGYGYTF
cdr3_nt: TGTGCCAGCAGCTTAGCTTCCGGGACAGGGTATGGCTACACCTTC

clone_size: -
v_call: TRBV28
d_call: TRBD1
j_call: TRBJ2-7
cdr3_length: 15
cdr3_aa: CASRSMTGVNYEQYF
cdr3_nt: TGTGCCAGCAGATCCATGACAGGGGTGAACTACGAGCAGTACTTC

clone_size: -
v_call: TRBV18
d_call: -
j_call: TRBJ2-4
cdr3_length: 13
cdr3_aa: CASSPSGGNIQYF
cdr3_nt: TGTGCCAGCTCACCATCAGGAGGAAACATTCAGTACTTC

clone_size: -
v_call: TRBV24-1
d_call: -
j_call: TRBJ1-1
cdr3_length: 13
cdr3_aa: CATSDLSGLTAFF
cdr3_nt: TGTGCCACCAGTGATTTGTCGGGGTTGACGGCTTTCTTT